This entry lists 16 T cell receptor beta chains sequenced from one sample in a study of sequential checkpoint blockade in melanoma. Treatment specified: randomized to nivolumab then ipilimumab (arm A) or the reverse (arm B). Using immunoSEQ multiplex PCR, the repertoire was profiled, and TCRdb retains in-frame clones only, with some absent. The sample includes under 20,000 clones, roughly three quarters seen only once; the top ten take 12%. The sequenced sample was CD8+ T cells sorted from blood (inferred from file names), obtained from a patient given nivolumab and ipilimumab in sequence. These receptor sequences come from a human donor with melanoma.

The chain couples TRBV7-9 to TRBJ2-7; D call uncertain. There are 12 residues in the CDR3. V lost 3 bases, J lost 3 bases, and 6 bases lay in between. CDR1 is SEHNR and CDR2 is FQNEAQ in the germline V gene (reference sequence). Here the CDR3 reads CASSLNGYEQYF. CDR3 coding DNA: TGTGCCAGCAGCTTGAACGGCTACGAGCAGTACTTC.

This rearrangement joins TRBV19 to TRBJ1-2, with a tentative D call TRBD1 (5 bases). Trimming left V 5 bases short and J 8 bases short, with 18 bases between. This CDR3 is built from 14 residues. CDR1 LNHDA and CDR2 SQIVND come from the germline V gene (reference sequence). CDR3 DNA sequence: TGTGCCAGTAGTCCTTCCCAGGGCCCAAGGGGCTACACCTTC. Its translation: CASSPSQGPRGYTF.

This clone was observed a few times. This chain links TRBV19 with TRBJ2-1; 8 bases match TRBD2. The CDR3 loop spans 15 amino acids. V gave up 6 bases and J gave up 6 bases; unmatched junction bases: 10. The germline V gene has CDR1 LNHDA and CDR2 SQIVND (reference sequence). The CDR3 sequence: CASRSRGSGTNEQFF. The CDR3 DNA reads as TGTGCCAGTAGAAGTCGTGGTAGCGGGACCAATGAGCAGTTCTTC.

There are a few counts of this clone. The sample contains more than one DNA sequence encoding this CDR3. V and J are TRBV6-5 and TRBJ1-1; 9 bases are shared with TRBD1. The ends lost 0 bases at V and 4 bases at J; junction bases unmatched: 0. Germline V gene lookup returns CDR1 MNHEY and CDR2 SVGAGI. The CDR3 is 14 amino acids. Written as DNA, the CDR3 is TGTGCCAGCAGTTACTCACAGGGGGCCACTGAAGCTTTCTTT. This encodes CASSYSQGATEAFF.

The chain is built from TRBV6-5 and TRBJ1-1; the D is unclear. This CDR3 contains 14 residues. Germline CDR1 MNHEY, CDR2 SVGAGI. The ends were cut back, 2 bases at V and 4 bases at J, with 11 bases in the middle. CDR3 nucleotides: TGTGCCAGCAGTTACGGGTCCGGAGTCACTGAAGCTTTCTTT. Its protein is CASSYGSGVTEAFF.

As DNA, the CDR3 is TGTGCCAGCAGCCCAAATACAGGGCATAGCTCTGAAGCTTTCTTT. Amino acid sequence: CASSPNTGHSSEAFF. The rearrangement joins TRBV7-2 to TRBJ1-1, with TRBD1 as a possible D gene (6 bases). The CDR3 totals 15 residues. V lost 5 bases, J lost 6 bases, and 19 bases lay in between. Germline V gene sequence: CDR1 SGHTA, CDR2 FQGNSA.

J is TRBJ1-2 and V is TRBV5-4, with D uncertain. V was pared by 0 bases and J by 2 bases, with 8 bases between. CDR3 length: 14 residues. Germline V gives CDR1 SGHNT, CDR2 YYREEE (reference sequence). The CDR3 coding sequence is TGTGCCAGCAGCTTGGGAGGGTTAAACTATGGCTACACCTTC. Encoded protein: CASSLGGLNYGYTF.

The chain combines TRBV6-5 with TRBJ2-7; TRBD2 aligns across 14 bases. Germline V lookup: CDR1 MNHEY, CDR2 SVGAGI. This CDR3 has 15 amino acids. The V segment lost 6 bases and the J segment 2 bases; nucleotides outside the gene matches: 3. CDR3 nucleotides: TGTGCCAGCAGAAGACTAGCGGGAGGGGCCTACGAGCAGTACTTC. Translated: CASRRLAGGAYEQYF.

The chain links TRBV19 to TRBJ1-6; 7 positions agree with TRBD1. The CDR3 loop spans 17 amino acids. CDR1 is LNHDA and CDR2 is SQIVND in the germline V gene (reference sequence). With V trimmed by 5 bases and J by 0 bases, 7 bases remained unmatched. The CDR3 DNA is TGTGCCAGTAGTCAAGGGACAGCCACCTCCTATAATTCACCCCTCCACTTT. This translates into CASSQGTATSYNSPLHF.

The chain has TRBV11-2 and TRBJ2-7; TRBD1 matches at 11 bases. CDR3 length equals 15 residues. The germline V gene encodes CDR1 SGHAT and CDR2 FQNNGV. V gave up 4 bases and J gave up 6 bases; unmatched junction bases: 8. For the CDR3, the DNA is TGTGCCAGCAGCTCCCCCGGGACAGGGGGGCTCGAGCAGTACTTC. It specifies CASSSPGTGGLEQYF.

This clone has just one count. The chain has TRBV9 and TRBJ2-7; TRBD2 is a possible D gene (7 bases). The CDR3 is 15 amino acids. The V end was cut by 3 bases, the J end by 5 bases, with 18 bases between. The germline V gene encodes CDR1 SGDLS and CDR2 YYNGEE. In DNA, the CDR3 is TGTGCCAGCAGCGGAGGGGGGGCTAACGGGAACGAGCAGTACTTC. Amino acid sequence: CASSGGGANGNEQYF.

The chain uses TRBV19 and TRBJ2-7, with 10 bases matching TRBD2. V shed 5 bases, J shed 3 bases, and the junction held 4 bases outside the gene matches. This CDR3 comprises 14 residues. Germline V gene lookup returns CDR1 LNHDA and CDR2 SQIVND (reference sequence). CDR3 region: CASSPGTSDYEQYF. The DNA for the CDR3 is TGTGCCAGTAGTCCCGGGACTAGCGACTACGAGCAGTACTTC.

The chain uses TRBV6-5 and TRBJ2-5, with D perhaps TRBD2 (5 bases). The J call is doubtful: the DNA matches TRBJ2-7 better. Germline V gives CDR1 MNHEY, CDR2 SVGAGI. The CDR3 length is 13 residues. CDR3 protein: CASSFGVDYEQYF. In nucleotides, the CDR3 is TGTGCCAGCAGTTTCGGGGTTGACTACGAGCAGTACTTC.

This chain links TRBV7-9 with TRBJ2-4, with D tentatively TRBD1 (5 bases). Germline V gene lookup returns CDR1 SEHNR and CDR2 FQNEAQ (reference sequence). The V gene lost 0 bases and the J gene lost 1 base, with 19 bases spanning the gap. There are 19 residues in the CDR3. The CDR3 here is CASSLATLTGHGAKNIQYF. In nucleotides, the CDR3 is TGTGCCAGCAGCTTAGCGACCTTAACTGGACATGGGGCCAAAAACATTCAGTACTTC.

The chain joins TRBV27 to TRBJ2-7; maybe TRBD1 (6 bases). V gave up 0 bases and J gave up 0 bases, with 9 bases separating them. This CDR3 is built from 15 residues. The germline gives CDR1 MNHEY, CDR2 SMNVEV (reference sequence). The CDR3: CASSLSGDISYEQYF. The CDR3 nucleotides are TGTGCCAGCAGTTTATCGGGGGACATCTCCTACGAGCAGTACTTC.

This clone was detected only a few times. The V and J genes are TRBV6-5 and TRBJ1-2; 8 nucleotides match TRBD1. Looked up from germline, CDR1 is MNHEY and CDR2 is SVGAGI. This CDR3 comprises 16 residues. The V gene end was trimmed by 4 bases and the J gene end by 4 bases; junction bases not matched to a gene: 11. CDR3 nucleotide sequence: TGTGCCAGCAGTTGGGACAGGCATTTTTTTGGCTATGGCTACACCTTC. It translates to CASSWDRHFFGYGYTF.